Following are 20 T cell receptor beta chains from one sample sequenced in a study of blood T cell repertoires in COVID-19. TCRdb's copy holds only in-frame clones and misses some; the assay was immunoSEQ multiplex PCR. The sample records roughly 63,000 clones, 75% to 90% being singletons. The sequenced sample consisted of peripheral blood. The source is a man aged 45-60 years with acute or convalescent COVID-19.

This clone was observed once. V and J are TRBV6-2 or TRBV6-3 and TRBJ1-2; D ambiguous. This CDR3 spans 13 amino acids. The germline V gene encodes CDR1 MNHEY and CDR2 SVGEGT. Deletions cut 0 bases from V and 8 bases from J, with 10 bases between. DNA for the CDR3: TGTGCCAGCAGTTACTCGAGGACGGGGGGCTACACCTTC. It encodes CASSYSRTGGYTF.

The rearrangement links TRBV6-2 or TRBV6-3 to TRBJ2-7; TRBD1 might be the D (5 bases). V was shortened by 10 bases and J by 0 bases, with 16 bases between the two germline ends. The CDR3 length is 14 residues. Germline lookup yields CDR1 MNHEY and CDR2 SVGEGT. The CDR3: CATRPRQSSYEQYF. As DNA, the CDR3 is TGTGCCACCCGCCCTCGACAGAGCTCCTACGAGCAGTACTTC.

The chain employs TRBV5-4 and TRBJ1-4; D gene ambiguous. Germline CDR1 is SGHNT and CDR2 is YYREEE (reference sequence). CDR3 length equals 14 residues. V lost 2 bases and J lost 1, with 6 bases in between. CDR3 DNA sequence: TGTGCCAGCAGCTTCGGGTTAACTAATGAAAAACTGTTTTTT. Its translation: CASSFGLTNEKLFF.

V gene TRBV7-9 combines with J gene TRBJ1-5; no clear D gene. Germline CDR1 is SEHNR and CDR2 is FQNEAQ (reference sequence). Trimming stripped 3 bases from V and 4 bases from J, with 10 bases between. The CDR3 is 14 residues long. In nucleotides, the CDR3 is TGTGCCAGCAGCTTTGGGCAGTATAATCAGCCCCAGCATTTT. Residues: CASSFGQYNQPQHF.

The CDR3 is CASSPWTSGKETQYF. In nucleotides, the CDR3 is TGTGCCAGCTCACCCTGGACTAGCGGGAAAGAGACCCAGTACTTC. This chain links TRBV18 with TRBJ2-5; 12 bases agree with TRBD2. The CDR3 loop spans 15 amino acids. Germline V gene lookup returns CDR1 KGHSH and CDR2 LQKENI. V was pared by 3 bases and J by 3 bases, with 2 bases of the junction left unmatched.

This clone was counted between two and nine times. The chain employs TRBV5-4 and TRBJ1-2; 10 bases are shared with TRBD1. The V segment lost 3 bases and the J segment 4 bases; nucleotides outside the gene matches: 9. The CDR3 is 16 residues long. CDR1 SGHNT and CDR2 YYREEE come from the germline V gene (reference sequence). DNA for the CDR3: TGTGCCAGCAGCTCGACCGGGACAGGGGCCATCTATGGCTACACCTTC. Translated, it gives CASSSTGTGAIYGYTF.

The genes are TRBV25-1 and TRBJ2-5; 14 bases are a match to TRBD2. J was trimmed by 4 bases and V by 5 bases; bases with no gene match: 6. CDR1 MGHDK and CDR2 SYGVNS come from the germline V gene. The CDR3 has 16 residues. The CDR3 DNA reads TGTGCCAGCAGTACCCCGGGACTAGCGGGAGTAGAGACCCAGTACTTC. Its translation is CASSTPGLAGVETQYF. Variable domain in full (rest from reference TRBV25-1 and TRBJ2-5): EADIYQTPRYLVIGTGKKITLECSQTMGHDKMYWYQQDPGMELHLIHYSYGVNSTEKGDLSSESTVSRIRTEHFPLTLESARPSHTSQYLCASSTPGLAGVETQYFGPGTRLLVL.

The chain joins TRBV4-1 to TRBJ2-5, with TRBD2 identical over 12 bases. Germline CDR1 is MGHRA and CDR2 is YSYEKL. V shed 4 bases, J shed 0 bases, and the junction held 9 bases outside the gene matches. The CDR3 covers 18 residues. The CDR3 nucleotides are TGCGCCAGCAGCCCTGGACTAGCGGGAAGGTTTTACCAAGAGACCCAGTACTTC. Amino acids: CASSPGLAGRFYQETQYF.

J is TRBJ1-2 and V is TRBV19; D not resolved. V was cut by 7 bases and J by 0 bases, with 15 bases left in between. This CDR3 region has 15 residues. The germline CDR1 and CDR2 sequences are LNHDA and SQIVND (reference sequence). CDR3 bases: TGTGCCAGTATCCCGTCGGGGTTGGCTAACTATGGCTACACCTTC. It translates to CASIPSGLANYGYTF.

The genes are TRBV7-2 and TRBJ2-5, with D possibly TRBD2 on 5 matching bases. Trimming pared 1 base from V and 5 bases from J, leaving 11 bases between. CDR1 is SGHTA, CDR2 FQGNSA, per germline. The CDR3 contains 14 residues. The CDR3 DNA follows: TGTGCCAGCAGCTTAGGAGGGCCGCTCGAGACCCAGTACTTC. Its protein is CASSLGGPLETQYF. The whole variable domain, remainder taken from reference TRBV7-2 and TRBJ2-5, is GAGVSQSPSNKVTEKGKDVELRCDPISGHTALYWYRQSLGQGLEFLIYFQGNSAPDKSGLPSDRFSAERTGGSVSTLTIQRTQQEDSAVYLCASSLGGPLETQYFGPGTRLLVL.

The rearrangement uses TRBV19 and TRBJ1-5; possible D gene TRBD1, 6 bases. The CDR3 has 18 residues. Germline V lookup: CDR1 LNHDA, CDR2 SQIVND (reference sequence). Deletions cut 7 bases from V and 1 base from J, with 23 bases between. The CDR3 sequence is CASNLGQRVGMSNQPQHF. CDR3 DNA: TGTGCCAGTAATCTCGGACAGCGAGTAGGAATGAGCAATCAGCCCCAGCATTTT.

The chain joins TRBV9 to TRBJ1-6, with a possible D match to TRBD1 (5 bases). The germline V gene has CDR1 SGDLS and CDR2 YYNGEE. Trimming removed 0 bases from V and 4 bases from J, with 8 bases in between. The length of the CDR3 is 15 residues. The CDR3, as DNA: TGTGCCAGCAGCGTAGATCCAGGGTATAATTCACCCCTCCACTTT. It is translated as CASSVDPGYNSPLHF. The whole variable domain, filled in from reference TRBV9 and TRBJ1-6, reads DSGVTQTPKHLITATGQRVTLRCSPRSGDLSVYWYQQSLDQGLQFLIQYYNGEERAKGNILERFSAQQFPDLHSELNLSSLELGDSALYFCASSVDPGYNSPLHFGNGTRLTVT.

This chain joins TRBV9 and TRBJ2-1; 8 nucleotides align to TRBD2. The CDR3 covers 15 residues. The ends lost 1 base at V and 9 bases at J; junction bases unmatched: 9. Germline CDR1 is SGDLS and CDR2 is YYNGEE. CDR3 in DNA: TGTGCCAGCAGCGTAAGGGCTAGCGGGTTTCGTGAGCAGTTCTTC. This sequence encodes CASSVRASGFREQFF.

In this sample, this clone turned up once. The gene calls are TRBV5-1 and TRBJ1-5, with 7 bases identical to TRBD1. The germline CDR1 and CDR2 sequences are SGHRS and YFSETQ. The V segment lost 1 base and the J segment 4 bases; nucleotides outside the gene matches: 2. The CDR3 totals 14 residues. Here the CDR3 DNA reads TGCGCCAGCAGCTTGTCAGGGGGAAATCAGCCCCAGCATTTT. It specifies CASSLSGGNQPQHF. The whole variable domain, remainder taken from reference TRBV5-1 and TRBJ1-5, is KAGVTQTPRYLIKTRGQQVTLSCSPISGHRSVSWYQQTPGQGLQFLFEYFSETQRNKGNFPGRFSGRQFSNSRSEMNVSTLELGDSALYLCASSLSGGNQPQHFGDGTRLSIL.

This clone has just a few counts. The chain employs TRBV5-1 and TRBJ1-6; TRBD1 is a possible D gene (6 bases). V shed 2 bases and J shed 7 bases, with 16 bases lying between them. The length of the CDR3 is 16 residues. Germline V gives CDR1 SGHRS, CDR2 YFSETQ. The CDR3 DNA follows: TGCGCCAGCAGCTTACTTCTCGCTCAGGGGAATTCACCCCTCCACTTT. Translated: CASSLLLAQGNSPLHF.

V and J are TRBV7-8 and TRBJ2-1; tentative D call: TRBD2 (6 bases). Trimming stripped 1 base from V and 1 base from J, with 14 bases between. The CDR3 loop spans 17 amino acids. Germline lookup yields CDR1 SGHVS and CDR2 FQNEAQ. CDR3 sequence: CASSLDGLEGSYNEQFF. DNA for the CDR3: TGTGCCAGCAGCTTAGATGGTTTGGAGGGTTCCTACAATGAGCAGTTCTTC.

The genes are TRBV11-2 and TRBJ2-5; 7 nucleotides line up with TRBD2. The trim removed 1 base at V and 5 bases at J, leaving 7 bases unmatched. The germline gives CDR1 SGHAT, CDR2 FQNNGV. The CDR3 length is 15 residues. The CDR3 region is CASSLVVGGPETQYF. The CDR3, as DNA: TGTGCCAGCAGCTTAGTGGTGGGAGGGCCGGAGACCCAGTACTTC.

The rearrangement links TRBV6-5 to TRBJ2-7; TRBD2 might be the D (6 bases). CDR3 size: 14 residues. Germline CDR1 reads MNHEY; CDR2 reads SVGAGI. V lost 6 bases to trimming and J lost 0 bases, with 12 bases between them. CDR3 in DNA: TGTGCCAGCAGGAAAAGCGGGTTCTCCTACGAGCAGTACGTC. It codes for CASRKSGFSYEQYV.

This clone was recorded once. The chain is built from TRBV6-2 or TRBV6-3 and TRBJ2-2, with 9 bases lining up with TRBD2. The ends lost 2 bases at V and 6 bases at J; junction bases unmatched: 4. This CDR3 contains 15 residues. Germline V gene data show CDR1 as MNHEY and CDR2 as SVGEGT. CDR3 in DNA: TGTGCCAGCAGTTACGAGCGGGAGGTGTCCGGGGAGCTGTTTTTT. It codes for CASSYEREVSGELFF.

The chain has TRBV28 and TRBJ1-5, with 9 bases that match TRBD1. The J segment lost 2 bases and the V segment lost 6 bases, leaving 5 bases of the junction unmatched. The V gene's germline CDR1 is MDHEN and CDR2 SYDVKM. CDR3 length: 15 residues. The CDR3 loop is CASSSGTGRNQPQHF. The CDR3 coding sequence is TGTGCCAGCAGCTCCGGGACAGGGCGCAATCAGCCCCAGCATTTT.